A single sample is the source of the 8 T cell receptor beta chains below, sequenced in a study of STAT5B mutations in CD4+ large granular lymphocyte leukemia. The table came from immunoSEQ multiplex PCR; TCRdb's copy has only in-frame clones and leaves some out. The data contain around 32,000 clones, less than 75% of them singletons. The sequenced material came from CD4+ T cells from blood buffy coats. Source of these receptors: a human donor in good health.

V usage is TRBV5-4 and J usage is TRBJ2-7, with 10 bases that match TRBD1. CDR3 length: 13 amino acids. J lost 12 bases, V lost 3 bases, and 9 bases had no gene match. The V gene's germline CDR1 is SGHNT and CDR2 YYREEE (reference sequence). CDR3 coding DNA: TGTGCCAGCAGCTCAGACAGGGGGCTGGTCCTGTACTTC. It translates to CASSSDRGLVLYF.

This clone was picked up a small number of times. The J gene is TRBJ1-4, the V gene TRBV30, with D perhaps TRBD1 (6 bases). The germline V gene encodes CDR1 GTSNPN and CDR2 SVGIG (reference sequence). V gave up 2 bases and J gave up 12 bases, with 16 bases separating them. The CDR3 sequence is 13 residues long. In nucleotides, the CDR3 is TGTGCCTGGAGTAGGGGGGGGCGCTGGGAACTGTTTTTT. This codes for CAWSRGGRWELFF.

The rearrangement joins TRBV7-9 to TRBJ1-2, with D unclear. Per the germline V gene, CDR1 is SEHNR and CDR2 is FQNEAQ (reference sequence). The V end was cut by 8 bases, the J end by 4 bases, with 11 bases between. The length of the CDR3 is 12 residues. CDR3 nucleotides: TGTGCCAGCTCGGCGGGGTCCTATGGCTACACCTTC. Translated: CASSAGSYGYTF.

CDR3 nucleotides: TGTGCCAGCAGTTACCCTACCACTGAAGCTTTCTTT. Translation gives CASSYPTTEAFF. V and J are TRBV6-5 and TRBJ1-1; D gene ambiguous. CDR1 and CDR2 (germline): MNHEY, SVGAGI. The V gene lost 2 bases and the J gene lost 4 bases, with 5 bases spanning the gap. The CDR3 loop spans 12 amino acids.

This clone has a single count. The chain has TRBV6-1 and TRBJ1-5; 8 bases match TRBD1. The CDR3 length is 13 residues. V shed 6 bases, J shed 4 bases, and the junction held 2 bases outside the gene matches. Per germline, CDR1 MNHNS and CDR2 SASEGT. CDR3 DNA sequence: TGTGCCAGCAGGGGACAGGATAATCAGCCCCAGCATTTT. This encodes CASRGQDNQPQHF.

The table lists this clone with a few counts. The chain is built from TRBV7-2 and TRBJ1-1; D is uncertain. The CDR3 contains 14 residues. The germline gives CDR1 SGHTA, CDR2 FQGNSA. With 3 bases removed from V and 1 base from J, the gap between germline ends came to 9 bases. The CDR3 region is CASSFGPANTEAFF. The CDR3 DNA is TGTGCCAGCAGCTTCGGCCCGGCGAACACTGAAGCTTTCTTT. Drawing the rest from reference TRBV7-2 and TRBJ1-1, the complete variable domain is GAGVSQSPSNKVTEKGKDVELRCDPISGHTALYWYRQSLGQGLEFLIYFQGNSAPDKSGLPSDRFSAERTGGSVSTLTIQRTQQEDSAVYLCASSFGPANTEAFFGQGTRLTVV.

The CDR3, as DNA: TGTGCCAGCAGCCCAGGGGTGGACGCCCAAGAGACCCAGTACTTC. This encodes CASSPGVDAQETQYF. The rearrangement uses TRBV11-3 and TRBJ2-5, with a possible D match to TRBD1 (6 bases). Trimming removed 5 bases at V and 1 base at J, with 14 bases between. CDR3 length equals 15 residues. Germline values: CDR1 SGHNT, CDR2 YENEEA.

V gene TRBV28 combines with J gene TRBJ1-2; D call uncertain. Germline V CDR1 and CDR2: MDHEN, SYDVKM. V lost 6 bases to trimming and J lost 11 bases, with 16 bases between them. This CDR3 is built from 12 residues. Here the CDR3 reads CASSYPASLYTF. The CDR3 DNA is TGTGCCAGCAGCTACCCTGCGAGCCTTTACACCTTC.